The rows below give T cell receptor beta chains drawn from one sample of a study of cytomegalovirus exposure and HLA in healthy donors. Using immunoSEQ multiplex PCR, the repertoire was profiled, and TCRdb retains in-frame clones only, with some absent. Of about 160,000 clones in the sample, roughly four fifths were seen once. The source material was PBMCs. These receptors originate from a female donor in good health and CMV-seronegative. Each CDR3 is given with its conserved first and last residue. A D gene is named only where the DNA matches it firmly. Rows give clone size only sometimes, using once, few, many, or a class for an expanded clone.

J,size,V,D,CDR3,DNA
TRBJ1-1,.,TRBV29-1,.,CSGGEHPEAFF,TGCAGCGGTGGGGAGCACCCTGAAGCTTTCTTT
TRBJ2-1,.,TRBV5-1,TRBD2,CASSPGLAGLLSYNEQFF,TGCGCCAGCAGCCCGGGACTAGCGGGCCTACTCTCCTACAATGAGCAGTTCTTC
TRBJ2-7,many,TRBV6-1,.,CASSEARGRRGQPGRSPYEQYF,TGTGCCAGCAGTGAAGCGAGGGGTCGCAGGGGACAGCCAGGGAGGAGCCCCTACGAGCAGTACTTC
TRBJ1-4,few,TRBV5-8,.,CASSSSTATNEKLFF,TGTGCCAGCAGCTCGTCGACAGCAACTAATGAAAAACTGTTTTTT
TRBJ2-7,few,TRBV6-5,.,CASSYSIGYEQYF,TGTGCCAGCAGTTACTCGATCGGTTACGAGCAGTACTTC
TRBJ2-4,.,TRBV7-8,TRBD1,CASSIRDRGNIQYF,TGTGCCAGCAGCATCCGGGACAGGGGGAACATTCAGTACTTC
TRBJ1-6,.,TRBV30,TRBD1,CALSGQGNSPLHF,TGTGCCCTCTCGGGACAGGGTAACTCACCCCTCCACTTT
TRBJ2-7,.,TRBV6-5,.,CASSQGDYEQYF,TGTGCCAGCAGTCAAGGGGACTACGAGCAGTACTTC
TRBJ1-2,.,TRBV19,.,CASSIPSERVYGYTF,TGTGCCAGTAGTATTCCGTCTGAGAGAGTCTATGGCTACACCTTC
TRBJ2-3,.,TRBV29-1,TRBD2,CSVRTSGGTDTQYF,TGCAGCGTCAGGACTAGCGGGGGCACAGATACGCAGTATTTT
TRBJ1-1,once,TRBV5-4,.,CASSHFGEWDTEAFF,TGTGCCAGCAGCCACTTTGGGGAGTGGGACACTGAAGCTTTCTTT
TRBJ2-3,once,TRBV6-5,TRBD1,CASRLGTGPEDTQYF,TGTGCCAGCAGACTCGGGACAGGCCCGGAAGATACGCAGTATTTT
TRBJ2-5,.,TRBV30,.,CAWSVHGISSQETQYF,TGTGCCTGGAGTGTACACGGGATCAGCAGCCAAGAGACCCAGTACTTC
TRBJ2-2,.,TRBV11-2,.,CASSLEAGDTGELFF,TGTGCCAGCAGCTTAGAGGCAGGGGACACCGGGGAGCTGTTTTTT